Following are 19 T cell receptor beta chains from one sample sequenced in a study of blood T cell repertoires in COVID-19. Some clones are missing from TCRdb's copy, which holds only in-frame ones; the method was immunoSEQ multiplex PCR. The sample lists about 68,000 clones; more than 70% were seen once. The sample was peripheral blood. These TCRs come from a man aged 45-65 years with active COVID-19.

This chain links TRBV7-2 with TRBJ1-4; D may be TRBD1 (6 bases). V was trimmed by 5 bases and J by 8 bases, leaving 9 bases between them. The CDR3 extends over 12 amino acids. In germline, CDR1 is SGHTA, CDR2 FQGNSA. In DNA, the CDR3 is TGTGCCAGCAGCATACAGGGAGAAAAACTGTTTTTT. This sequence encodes CASSIQGEKLFF.

CDR3 region: CASRKTGDGYGYTF. The CDR3 nucleotides read TGTGCCAGCAGAAAAACAGGGGACGGCTATGGCTACACCTTC. The chain recombines TRBV7-9 with TRBJ1-2, with 7 bases identical to TRBD1. Losses at the gene ends were 6 bases for V and 4 bases for J; bases not matched to a gene: 8. The germline V gene has CDR1 SEHNR and CDR2 FQNEAQ (reference sequence). The CDR3 is 14 residues long. Drawing the rest from reference TRBV7-9 and TRBJ1-2, the complete variable domain is DTGVSQNPRHKITKRGQNVTFRCDPISEHNRLYWYRQTLGQGPEFLTYFQNEAQLEKSRLLSDRFSAERPKGSFSTLEIQRTEQGDSAMYLCASRKTGDGYGYTFGSGTRLTVV.

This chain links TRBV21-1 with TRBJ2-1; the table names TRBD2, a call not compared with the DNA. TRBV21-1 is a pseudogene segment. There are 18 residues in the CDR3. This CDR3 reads CASSKSKGAANSYNEQFF. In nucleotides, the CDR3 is TGTGCCAGCAGCAAAAGCAAAGGTGCGGCTAACTCCTACAATGAGCAGTTCTTC.

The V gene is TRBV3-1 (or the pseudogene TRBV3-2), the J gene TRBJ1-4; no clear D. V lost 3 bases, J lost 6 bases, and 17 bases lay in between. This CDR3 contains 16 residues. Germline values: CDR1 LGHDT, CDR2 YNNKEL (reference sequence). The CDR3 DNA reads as TGTGCCAGCAGCCAGAGAGAGGCGGGAATTGATGAAAAACTGTTTTTT. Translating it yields CASSQREAGIDEKLFF.

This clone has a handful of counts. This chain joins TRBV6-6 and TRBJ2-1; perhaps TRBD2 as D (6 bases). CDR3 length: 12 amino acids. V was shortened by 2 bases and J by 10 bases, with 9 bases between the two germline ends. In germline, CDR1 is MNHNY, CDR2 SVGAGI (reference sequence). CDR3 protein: CASSYVAGEQFF. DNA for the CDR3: TGTGCCAGCAGTTACGTGGCGGGAGAGCAGTTCTTC.

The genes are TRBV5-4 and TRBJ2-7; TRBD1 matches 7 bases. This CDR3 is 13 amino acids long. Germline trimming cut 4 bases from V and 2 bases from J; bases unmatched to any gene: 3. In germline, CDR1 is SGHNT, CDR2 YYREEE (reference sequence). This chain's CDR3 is CASSRQGPYEQYF. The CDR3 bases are TGTGCCAGCAGCCGACAGGGACCCTACGAGCAGTACTTC.

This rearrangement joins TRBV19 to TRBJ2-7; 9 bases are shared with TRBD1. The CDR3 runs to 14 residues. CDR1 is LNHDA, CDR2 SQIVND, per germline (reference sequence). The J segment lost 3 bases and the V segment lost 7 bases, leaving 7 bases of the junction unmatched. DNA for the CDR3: TGTGCCAGTAAACCTGCGGGACAGGGCTACGAGCAGTACTTC. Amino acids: CASKPAGQGYEQYF.

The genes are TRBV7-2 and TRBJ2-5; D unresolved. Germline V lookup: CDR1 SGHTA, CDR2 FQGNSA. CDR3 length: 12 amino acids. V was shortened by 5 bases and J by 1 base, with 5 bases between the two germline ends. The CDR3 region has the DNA TGTGCCAGCAGCCCTTCCCAAGAGACCCAGTACTTC. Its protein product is CASSPSQETQYF. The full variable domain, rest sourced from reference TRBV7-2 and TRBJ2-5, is GAGVSQSPSNKVTEKGKDVELRCDPISGHTALYWYRQSLGQGLEFLIYFQGNSAPDKSGLPSDRFSAERTGGSVSTLTIQRTQQEDSAVYLCASSPSQETQYFGPGTRLLVL.

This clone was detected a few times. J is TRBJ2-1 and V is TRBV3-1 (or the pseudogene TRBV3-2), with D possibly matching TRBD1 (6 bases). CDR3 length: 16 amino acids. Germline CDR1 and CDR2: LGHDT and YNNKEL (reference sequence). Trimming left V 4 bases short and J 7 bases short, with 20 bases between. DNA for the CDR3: TGTGCCAGCAGCCCTTCCATGCAGGGAAGGGGGAATGAGCAGTTCTTC. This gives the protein CASSPSMQGRGNEQFF.

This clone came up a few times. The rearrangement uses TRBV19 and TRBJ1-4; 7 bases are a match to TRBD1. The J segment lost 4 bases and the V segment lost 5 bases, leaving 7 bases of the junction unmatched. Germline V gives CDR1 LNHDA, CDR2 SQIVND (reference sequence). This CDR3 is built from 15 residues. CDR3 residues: CASSSGQPGNEKLFF. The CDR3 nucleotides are TGTGCCAGTAGTTCGGGACAGCCGGGTAATGAAAAACTGTTTTTT.

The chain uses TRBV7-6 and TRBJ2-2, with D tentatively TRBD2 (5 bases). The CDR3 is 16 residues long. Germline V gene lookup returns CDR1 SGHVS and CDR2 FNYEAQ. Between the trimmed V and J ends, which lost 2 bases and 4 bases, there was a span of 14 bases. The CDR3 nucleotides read TGTGCCAGCAGCTTATCGGGGAGATTTAGCACCGGGGAGCTGTTTTTT. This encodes CASSLSGRFSTGELFF.

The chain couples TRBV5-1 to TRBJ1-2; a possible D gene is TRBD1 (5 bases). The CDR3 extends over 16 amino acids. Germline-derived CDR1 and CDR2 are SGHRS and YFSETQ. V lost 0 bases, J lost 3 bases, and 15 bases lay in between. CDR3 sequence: CASSLGGTLGDYGYTF. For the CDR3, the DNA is TGCGCCAGCAGCTTGGGGGGCACACTCGGAGACTATGGCTACACCTTC.

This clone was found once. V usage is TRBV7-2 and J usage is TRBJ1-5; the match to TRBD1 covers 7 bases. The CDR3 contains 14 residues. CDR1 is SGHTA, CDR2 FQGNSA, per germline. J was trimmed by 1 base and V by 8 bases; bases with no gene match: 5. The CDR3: CASGTGESNQPQHF. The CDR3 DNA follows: TGTGCCAGCGGAACAGGGGAGAGCAATCAGCCCCAGCATTTT.

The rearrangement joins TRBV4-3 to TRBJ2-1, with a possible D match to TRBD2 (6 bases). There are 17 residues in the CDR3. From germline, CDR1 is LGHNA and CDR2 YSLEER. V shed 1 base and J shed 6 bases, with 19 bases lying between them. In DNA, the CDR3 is TGCGCCAGCAGCCAAGCATATTGGGCAGACGGGGGCAATGAGCAGTTCTTC. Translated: CASSQAYWADGGNEQFF.

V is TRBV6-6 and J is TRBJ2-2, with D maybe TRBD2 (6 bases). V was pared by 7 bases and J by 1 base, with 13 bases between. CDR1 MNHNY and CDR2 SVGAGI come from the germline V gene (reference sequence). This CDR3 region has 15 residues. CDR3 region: CASTEGGENTGELFF. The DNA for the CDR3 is TGTGCCAGCACCGAGGGAGGCGAGAACACCGGGGAGCTGTTTTTT.

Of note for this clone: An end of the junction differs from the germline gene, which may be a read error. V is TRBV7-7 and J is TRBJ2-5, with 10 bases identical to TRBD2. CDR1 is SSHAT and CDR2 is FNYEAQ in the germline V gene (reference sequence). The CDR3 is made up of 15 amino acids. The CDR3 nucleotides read TGTGCTAGCAGCTCCCCTCTAGCGGGAGATGAGACCCAGTACTTC. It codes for CASSSPLAGDETQYF.

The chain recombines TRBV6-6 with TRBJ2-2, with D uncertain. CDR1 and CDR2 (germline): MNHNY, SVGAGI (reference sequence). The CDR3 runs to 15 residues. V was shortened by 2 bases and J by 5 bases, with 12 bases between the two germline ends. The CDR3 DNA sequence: TGTGCCAGCAGTTACGGTGGCCCCGGGACCGGGGAGCTGTTTTTT. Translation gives CASSYGGPGTGELFF.

The CDR3 loop is CASRGLAGAVGTQYF. The CDR3 coding sequence is TGTGCCAGCAGAGGACTAGCGGGGGCGGTAGGTACGCAGTATTTT. This sequence joins TRBV6-5 and TRBJ2-3; 13 bases line up with TRBD2. The germline gives CDR1 MNHEY, CDR2 SVGAGI. The J segment lost 8 bases and the V segment lost 6 bases, leaving 8 bases of the junction unmatched. The CDR3 sequence is 15 residues long.

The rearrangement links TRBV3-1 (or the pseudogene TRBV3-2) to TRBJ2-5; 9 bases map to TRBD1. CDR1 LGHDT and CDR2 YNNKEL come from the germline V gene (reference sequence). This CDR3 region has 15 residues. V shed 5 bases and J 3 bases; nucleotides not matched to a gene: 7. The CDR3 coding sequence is TGTGCCAGCAGCGCCCCCGGACAGGGGAAAGAGACCCAGTACTTC. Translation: CASSAPGQGKETQYF.